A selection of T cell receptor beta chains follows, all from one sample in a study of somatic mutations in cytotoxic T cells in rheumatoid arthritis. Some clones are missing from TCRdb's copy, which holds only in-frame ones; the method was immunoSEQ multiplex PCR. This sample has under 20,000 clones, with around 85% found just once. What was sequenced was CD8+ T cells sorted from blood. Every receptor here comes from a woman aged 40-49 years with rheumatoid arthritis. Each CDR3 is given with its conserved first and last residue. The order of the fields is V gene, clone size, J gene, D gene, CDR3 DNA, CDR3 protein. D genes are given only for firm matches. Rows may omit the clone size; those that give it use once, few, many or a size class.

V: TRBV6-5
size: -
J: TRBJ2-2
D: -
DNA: TGTGCCAGCAGTTTCCAGCTAGCTGGCGGGGAGCTGTTTTTT
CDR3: CASSFQLAGGELFF

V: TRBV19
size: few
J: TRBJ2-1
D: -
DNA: TGTGCCAGTAGTAACGGTGGTGCCTACAATGAGCAGTTCTTC
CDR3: CASSNGGAYNEQFF

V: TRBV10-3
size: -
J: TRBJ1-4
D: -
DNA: TGTGCCATCAGTGAAACAGGGAGTTTTGAAAAACTGTTTTTT
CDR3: CAISETGSFEKLFF

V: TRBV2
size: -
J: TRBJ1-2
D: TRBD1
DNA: TGTGCCAGCCAGCCCCGGGACAGGGAATACTATGGCTACACCTTC
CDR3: CASQPRDREYYGYTF

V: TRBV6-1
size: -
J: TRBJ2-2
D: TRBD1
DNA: TGTGCCAGCTCGGGACAGGGTCTTCTCGGGGAGCTGTTTTTT
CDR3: CASSGQGLLGELFF

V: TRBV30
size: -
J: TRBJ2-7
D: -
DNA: TGTGCCTGGAGTGGCGGGACCGGCTACGAGCAGTACTTC
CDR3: CAWSGGTGYEQYF

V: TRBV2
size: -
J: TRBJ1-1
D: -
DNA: TGTGCCAGCACCGAGACATCAGCCTTGAACACTGAAGCTTTCTTT
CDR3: CASTETSALNTEAFF

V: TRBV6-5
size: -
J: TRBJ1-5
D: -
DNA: TGTGCCAGCAGAAAATCCGGGACAACCAGTTCAGCCCAGCATTTT
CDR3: CASRKSGTTSSAQHF

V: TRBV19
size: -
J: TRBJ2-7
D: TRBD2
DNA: TGTGCCAGTAGTCCCGGGACTAGCGGTACCTACGAGCAGTACTTC
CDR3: CASSPGTSGTYEQYF

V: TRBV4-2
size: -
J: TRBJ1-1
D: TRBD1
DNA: TGTGCCAGCAGCCCCGGGACAGGGATAGACACTGAAGCTTTCTTT
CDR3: CASSPGTGIDTEAFF

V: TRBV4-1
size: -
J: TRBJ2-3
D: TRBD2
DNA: TGCGCCAGCAGCCATAGCGGGGATACGCAGTATTTT
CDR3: CASSHSGDTQYF

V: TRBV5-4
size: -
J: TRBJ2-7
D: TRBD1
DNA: TGTGCCAGCAGCTTCGGGCAGGGGGAATACGAGCAGTACTTC
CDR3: CASSFGQGEYEQYF

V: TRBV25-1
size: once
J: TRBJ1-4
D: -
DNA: TGTGCCAGCAGTGAATCCTGGGAGGAGAAACTGTTTTTT
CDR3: CASSESWEEKLFF

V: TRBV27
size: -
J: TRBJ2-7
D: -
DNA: TGTGCCAGCAGTTTAATGCCGGGCATGGGAGGGCAGTACTTC
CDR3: CASSLMPGMGGQYF

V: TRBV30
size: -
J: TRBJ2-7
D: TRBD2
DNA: TGTGCCTGGAGCTCTAGTAGCGGGGCTATCTACGAGCAGTACTTC
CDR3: CAWSSSSGAIYEQYF

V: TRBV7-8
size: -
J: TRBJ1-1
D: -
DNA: TGTGCCAGCAGACTGCCGGAGGGCACTGAAGCTTTCTTT
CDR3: CASRLPEGTEAFF

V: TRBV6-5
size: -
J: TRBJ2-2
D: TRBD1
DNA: TGTGCCAGCAGTTACTCGCCAGGGGGCGGGGGGGAGCTGTTTTTT
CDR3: CASSYSPGGGGELFF

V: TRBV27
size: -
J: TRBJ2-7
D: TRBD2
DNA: TGTGCCAGCAGTTTCCTAGCGGATACCTACGAGCAGTACTTC
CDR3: CASSFLADTYEQYF

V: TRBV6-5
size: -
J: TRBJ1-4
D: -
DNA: TGTGCCAGCAGCCCGGAAAGGCGGGAAGAAAAACTGTTTTTT
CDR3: CASSPERREEKLFF

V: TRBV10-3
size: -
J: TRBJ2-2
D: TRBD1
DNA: TGTGCCATTGGGACAGGGGGGAACACCGGGGAGCTGTTTTTT
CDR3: CAIGTGGNTGELFF

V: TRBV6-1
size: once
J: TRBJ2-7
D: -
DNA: TGTGCCAGCATTCGGAGTGCCGAGCAGTACTTC
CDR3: CASIRSAEQYF

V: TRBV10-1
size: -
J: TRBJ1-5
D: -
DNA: TGCGCCAAAAGGGGATATAGCAATCAGCCCCAGCATTTT
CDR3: CAKRGYSNQPQHF

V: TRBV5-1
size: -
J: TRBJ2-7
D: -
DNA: TGCGCCAGCAGCTTGGGAAGGGGCTCCTCCCTCGAGCAGTACTTC
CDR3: CASSLGRGSSLEQYF

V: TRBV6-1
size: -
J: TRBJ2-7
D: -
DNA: TGTGCCAGCAGAATCGGGGGCTACGAGCAGTACTTC
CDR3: CASRIGGYEQYF

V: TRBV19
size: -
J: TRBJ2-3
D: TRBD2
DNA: TGTGCCAGCAGCGGGGTGACAACAGATACGCAGTATTTT
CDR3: CASSGVTTDTQYF

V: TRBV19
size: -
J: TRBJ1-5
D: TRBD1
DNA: TGTGCCACCCGGACAGGGGGTCAGCCCCAGCATTTT
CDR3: CATRTGGQPQHF

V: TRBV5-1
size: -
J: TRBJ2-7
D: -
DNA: TGCGCCAGCAGCCCGGTCGACAGCTACGAGCAGTACTTC
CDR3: CASSPVDSYEQYF

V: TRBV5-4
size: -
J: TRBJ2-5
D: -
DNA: TGTGCCCTGACCGGGACTCCCGGCGTTGAGACCCAGTACTTC
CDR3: CALTGTPGVETQYF

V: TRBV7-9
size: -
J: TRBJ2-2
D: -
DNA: TGTGCCAGCAGTCCCATGGCGGGCTTGAACACCGGGGAGCTGTTTTTT
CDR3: CASSPMAGLNTGELFF

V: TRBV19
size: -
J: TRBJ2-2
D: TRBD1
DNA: TGTGCCAGTATAGGAGGACAGGGGGTATACACCGGGGAGCTGTTTTTT
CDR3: CASIGGQGVYTGELFF

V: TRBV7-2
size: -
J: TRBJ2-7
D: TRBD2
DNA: TGTGCCAGCAGCCGCCGAGGACTAGGGTCCTACGAGCAGTACTTC
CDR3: CASSRRGLGSYEQYF

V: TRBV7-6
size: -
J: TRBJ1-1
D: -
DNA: TGTGCCAGCAGCTTAGGAGTGGCGGACACTGAAGCTTTCTTT
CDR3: CASSLGVADTEAFF

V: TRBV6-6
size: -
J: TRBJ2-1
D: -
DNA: TGTGCCAGCAGTTACTCGGCGGATGATGAGTTCTTC
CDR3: CASSYSADDEFF

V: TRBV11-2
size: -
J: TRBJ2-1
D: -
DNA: TGTGCCAGCAGCTTAGGTGGGGGGATCGGAGAGCAGTTCTTC
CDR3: CASSLGGGIGEQFF

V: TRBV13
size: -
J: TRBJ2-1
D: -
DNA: TGTGCCAGCAGCCCCCCCGGTTACGGATCTAGCTCCTACAATGAGCAGTTCTTC
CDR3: CASSPPGYGSSSYNEQFF

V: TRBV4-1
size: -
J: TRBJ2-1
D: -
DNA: TGCGCCAGCAGCCAAGTTGCGGGGAGGTCCTACAATGAGCAGTTCTTC
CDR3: CASSQVAGRSYNEQFF

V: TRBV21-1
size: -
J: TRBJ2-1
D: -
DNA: TGTGCCAGCAGCAAGTATCCCTACAATGAGCAGTTCTTC
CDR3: CASSKYPYNEQFF

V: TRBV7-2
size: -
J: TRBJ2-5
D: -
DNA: TGTGCCAGCAGCTTCTCAGGGCGCCAAGAGACCCAGTACTTC
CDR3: CASSFSGRQETQYF

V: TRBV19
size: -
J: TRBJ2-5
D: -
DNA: TGTGCCAGTAGTACAGGGTACGAGACCCAGTACTTC
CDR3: CASSTGYETQYF